Sequencing of this T cell receptor (beta chain) was carried out in a study of vaccination and CD4 T cells after COVID-19. Study background: Post-COVID sampling occurred a median approximately 93 days after diagnosis (range 35 to 161).

The Oncomine TCR Beta short-read assay was what sequenced the DNA obtained from cultured CD4+ T cells. MiXCR, applied by TCRdb to the PCR reads, yields one record per CDR3 protein. The table lists around 19,000 distinct CDR3 sequences, about three fifths of them singletons. The treatment is: roughly 11-day PBMC culture with coronavirus spike peptide pools or control peptides (ViraFEST assay). V was pared by 5 bases and J by 7 bases, with 12 bases between. This CDR3 region has 13 residues. Germline V gives CDR1 LNHDA, CDR2 SQIVND (reference sequence). Worth noting for this clonotype: Its antigen is still unknown.

This receptor was identified in a human donor who had recovered from COVID-19. Material: CD4+ T cells from blood, cultured in vitro. J is TRBJ1-5 and V is TRBV19; perhaps TRBD1 as D (5 bases). The CDR3 sequence: CASSPGTVQPQHF. DNA of the CDR3: TGTGCCAGTAGTCCTGGGACTGTGCAGCCCCAGCATTTT. Using reference TRBV19 and TRBJ1-5 for the parts outside the CDR3, the full variable domain is DGGITQSPKYLFRKEGQNVTLSCEQNLNHDAMYWYRQDPGQGLRLIYYSQIVNDFQKGDIAEGYSVSREKKESFPLTVTSAQKNPTAFYLCASSPGTVQPQHFGDGTRLSIL.